The clone carrying this TCR beta chain was picked up a small number of times. The sample comes from a study of blood T cell repertoires in COVID-19. Study details: The study drew acute and convalescent COVID-19 samples from the United States, Italy and Spain. Sources were T cells, B-cell-depleted T cells, or PBMCs; the material itself was cDNA or gDNA.

How the authors handled the data: Cell counts per sample came from amplifying reference gene primers. The repertoire was sequenced with immunoSEQ multiplex PCR; TCRdb's copy has only in-frame clones and lacks some. The DNA gave D and trimming, while V, J and clone size come from that table. Of about 250,000 clones listed, about nine tenths were seen once; the top ten hold 1.5% to 2%. Germline trimming cut 3 bases from V and 10 bases from J; bases unmatched to any gene: 8. This CDR3 contains 15 residues. Germline lookup yields CDR1 KGHSH and CDR2 LQKENI. The chain uses TRBV18 and TRBJ1-6; 8 nucleotides agree with TRBD1. Material for sequencing was peripheral blood. This receptor was taken from a woman in her sixties who had recovered from COVID-19. The CDR3 DNA reads as TGTGCCAGCTCACCGGGGACAGGAGCCGACTCACCCCTCCACTTT. Protein sequence: CASSPGTGADSPLHF.